The 11 T cell receptor gamma chains given below trace back to one sample, sequenced in a study of γδ T cells in repeated Plasmodium falciparum infection. Bulk repertoires came from Vgamma9/Vdelta2+ or Vdelta2-negative gammadelta T cells flow-sorted from PBMC. TCRdb applied CATT to the multiplex PCR reads for clone calling. In the table there are around 24,000 gamma-chain clones, under 3% of which are singletons. Sequencing used gamma-delta T cells from blood. The receptors shown here come from a pool of human donors (malaria-infected and uninfected, not separated).

This clone was seen many times. A read error is the likely source, as a far larger clone sits one nucleotide away. Additional DNA sequences in this sample encode the identical CDR3. This chain joins TRGV9 and TRGJ1 or TRGJ2. No J gene is reported in TCRdb; it was inferred here by comparing the DNA with germline. V was clipped by 1 base and J by 10 bases; unmatched bases: 16. This CDR3 is built from 15 residues. Germline values: CDR1 GITISATS, CDR2 ISYDGTV (reference sequence). The CDR3 loop is CALWEVRGGRYKKLF. The CDR3 DNA sequence: TGTGCCTTGTGGGAGGTACGCGGGGGTAGGTACAAGAAACTCTTT.

This clone appeared many times. CDR3 sequence reads: CATWHGWFKIF. DNA for the CDR3: TGTGCCACCTGGCACGGGTGGTTCAAGATATTT. This sequence joins TRGV4 and TRGJP1. The CDR3 is 11 residues long. V lost 6 bases to trimming and J lost 11 bases; unmatched junction nucleotides: 6. Per germline, CDR1 EGSTGY and CDR2 YDSYTSSV.

This clone was recorded many times. This sequence is one base from a far larger clone and is likely a read error. The same CDR3 is also encoded by other DNA sequences in this sample. A V gene of TRGV4 was called, but no J gene was assigned. This CDR3 has 13 residues. Germline V CDR1 and CDR2: EGSTGY, YDSYTSSV. In DNA, the CDR3 is TGTGCCACCTGGGATAGTATGAGTTATAAAAAACTCTTT. The encoded protein is CATWDSMSYKKLF.

This clone was recorded many times. The protein TCRdb gives is from a much larger clone and does not agree with this DNA's translation at residue 3, likely a read error; the protein shown here comes from the DNA. J is TRGJP2 and V is TRGV3. TCRdb carries no J gene annotation; the J gene was assigned here by matching the DNA with germline. From germline, CDR1 is VTNTFY and CDR2 YDVSTARD (reference sequence). The CDR3 runs to 12 residues. The CDR3 DNA follows: TGTGCCGCCTGGGACGGAGGTTGGATCAAGACGTTT. This gives the protein CAAWDGGWIKTF.

This clone was seen at least ten times. With only one base between it and a far larger clone, this is likely a read error. Other DNA sequences in the same sample also yield this CDR3. The chain has TRGV9 and TRGJP. This CDR3 has 16 amino acids. In germline, CDR1 is GITISATS, CDR2 ISYDGTV (reference sequence). CDR3 DNA: TGTGCCTTGTGGGAGTATCAAGAGTTAGGCAAAAAAATCAAGGTATTT. Translation gives CALWEYQELGKKIKVF.

This clone was observed a handful of times. The TCRdb record carries a much larger clone's protein, which differs from this DNA's translation at residue 3; a read error is the likely cause, and the protein listed here is the DNA translation. The chain couples TRGV9 to TRGJP. The J gene, missing from TCRdb, was assigned here through DNA to germline matching. The CDR3 sequence is 14 residues long. V gave up 11 bases and J gave up 7 bases; unmatched junction bases: 8. In germline, CDR1 is GITISATS, CDR2 ISYDGTV (reference sequence). The CDR3 bases are TGTGCCTACATTTTGGAGTTGGGCAAAAAAATCAAGGTATTT. Protein sequence: CAYILELGKKIKVF.

The sample holds many counts of this clone. TCRdb's protein for this DNA is that of a much larger clone and differs from the translation at residue 6, likely a read error; the protein shown is the DNA translation. The chain employs TRGV3 and TRGJP2. V dropped 3 bases and J dropped 7; count of bases not matched to a gene: 5. Germline assignment: CDR1 VTNTFY and CDR2 YDVSTARD (reference sequence). CDR3 length equals 13 residues. The CDR3 sequence is CATWDPIDWIKTF. The CDR3 coding sequence is TGTGCCACCTGGGACCCGATTGATTGGATCAAGACGTTT.

This clone was counted between two and nine times. V and J are TRGV9 and TRGJ1 or TRGJ2. The J gene, not given by TCRdb, was assigned here from a germline match of the nucleotide sequence. The V gene's germline CDR1 is GITISATS and CDR2 ISYDGTV (reference sequence). CDR3 length: 15 amino acids. J lost 5 bases, V lost 5 bases, and 15 bases had no gene match. The CDR3 DNA is TGTGCCTTGTGGGCAAGAGCTACCGGACATTATAAGAAACTCTTT. It codes for CALWARATGHYKKLF.

About this clone: This DNA's translation differs at residue 6 from TCRdb's protein, which comes from a much larger clone; a read error is likely, and the protein shown is translated from the DNA. This chain joins TRGV4 and TRGJ1 or TRGJ2. TCRdb carries no J gene annotation; the J gene was assigned here by matching the DNA with germline. The CDR3 has 13 residues. CDR1 is EGSTGY, CDR2 YDSYTSSV, per germline. With V trimmed by 3 bases and J by 6 bases, 8 bases remained unmatched. The CDR3 here is CATWDNMSYKKLF. The CDR3 region has the DNA TGTGCCACCTGGGATAATATGAGTTATAAGAAACTCTTT.

With respect to this clone: A far larger clone is off by one base, so a read error is likely. The DNA is left out, because the CDR3 cannot be placed on it with certainty; the CDR3 is given as TCRdb lists it. Called V gene: TRGV9; the J gene was not called. The CDR3 numbers 33 amino acids, ends counted. Germline CDR1 reads GITISATS; CDR2 reads ISYDGTV (reference sequence). CDR3 in amino acids: CALWEVQTIIIRNSLAVEQHLLSQVSIGRIQHF.

This clone has ten or more counts. The protein recorded in TCRdb matches a much larger clone and deviates from this DNA's translation at residue 9, suggesting a read error; the protein here is obtained by translating the DNA. This chain uses TRGV3 with TRGJ1 or TRGJ2. V lost 0 bases to trimming and J lost 13 bases; unmatched junction nucleotides: 12. The V gene's germline CDR1 is VTNTFY and CDR2 YDVSTARD (reference sequence). The CDR3 is made up of 13 amino acids. The CDR3 loop is CATWDRPMRRKLF. CDR3 bases: TGTGCCACCTGGGACAGGCCGATGAGAAGAAAACTCTTT.